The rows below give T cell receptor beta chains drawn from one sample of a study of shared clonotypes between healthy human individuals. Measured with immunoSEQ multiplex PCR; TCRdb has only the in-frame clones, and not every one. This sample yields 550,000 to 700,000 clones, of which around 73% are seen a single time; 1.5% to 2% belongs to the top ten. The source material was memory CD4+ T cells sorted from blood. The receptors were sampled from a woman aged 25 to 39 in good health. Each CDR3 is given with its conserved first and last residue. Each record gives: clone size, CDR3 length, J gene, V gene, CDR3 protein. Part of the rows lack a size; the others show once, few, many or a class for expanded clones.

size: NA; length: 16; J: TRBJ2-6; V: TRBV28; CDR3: CASSSPGSFGANVLTF
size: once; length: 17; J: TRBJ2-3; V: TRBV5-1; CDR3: CASSQQSGTSPTDTQYF
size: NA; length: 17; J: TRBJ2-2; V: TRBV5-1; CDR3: CASQGGLAEYLTGELFF
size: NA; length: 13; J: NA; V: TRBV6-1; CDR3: CASTPSSSYEQYF
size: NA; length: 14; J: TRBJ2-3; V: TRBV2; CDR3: CASSPGQSTDTQYF
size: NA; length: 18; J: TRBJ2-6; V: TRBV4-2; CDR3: CASSPRLAGGTGANVLTF
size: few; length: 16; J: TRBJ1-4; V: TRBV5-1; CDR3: CASSFRQGHGNEKLFF
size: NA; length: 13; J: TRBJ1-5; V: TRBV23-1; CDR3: CASSRRSNQPQHF
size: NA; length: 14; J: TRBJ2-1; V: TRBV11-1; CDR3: CASSLSLLGYEQFF
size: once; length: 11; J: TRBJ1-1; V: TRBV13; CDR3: CASVRSTEAFF
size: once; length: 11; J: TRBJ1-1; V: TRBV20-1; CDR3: CSALKNTEAFF
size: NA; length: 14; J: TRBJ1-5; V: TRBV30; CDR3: CAWSVYGGIRPQHF
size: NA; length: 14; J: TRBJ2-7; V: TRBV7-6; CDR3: CASSQTTGAYEQYF
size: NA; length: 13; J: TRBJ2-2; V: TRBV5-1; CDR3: CASSLGGPGELFF
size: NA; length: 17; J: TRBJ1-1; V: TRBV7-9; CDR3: CASSLGGGQIMNTEAFF
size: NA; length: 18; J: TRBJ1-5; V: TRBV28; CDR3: CASSSRDSGPQSNQPQHF
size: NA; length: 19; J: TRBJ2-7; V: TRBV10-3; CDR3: CAISDTGLAGVGTYYEQYF
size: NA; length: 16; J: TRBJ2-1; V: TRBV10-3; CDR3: CAISTSGRSSYNEQFF
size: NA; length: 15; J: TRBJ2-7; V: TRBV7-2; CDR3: CASSYRTGGSYEQYF
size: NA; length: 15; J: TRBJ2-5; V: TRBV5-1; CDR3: CASRTTGTPQETQYF
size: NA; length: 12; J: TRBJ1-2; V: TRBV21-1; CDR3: CADRGGNYGYTF
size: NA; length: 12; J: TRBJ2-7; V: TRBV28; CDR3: CASSLPLYEQYF
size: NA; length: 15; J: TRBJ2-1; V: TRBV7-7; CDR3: CASSPRQGVGGEQFF
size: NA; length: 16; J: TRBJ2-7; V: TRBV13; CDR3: CASSSSSGSNSYEQYF
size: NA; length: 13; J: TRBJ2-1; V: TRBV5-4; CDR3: CASTLDREGEQFF
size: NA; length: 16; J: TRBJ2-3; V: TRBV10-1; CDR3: CASSEAGAPARDTQYF
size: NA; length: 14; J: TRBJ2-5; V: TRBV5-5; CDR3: CASSLRTTQETQYF
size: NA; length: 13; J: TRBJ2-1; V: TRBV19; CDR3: CASTGTHYNEQFF
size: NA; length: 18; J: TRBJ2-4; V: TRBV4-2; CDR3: CASSQVVLDFSAKNIQYF
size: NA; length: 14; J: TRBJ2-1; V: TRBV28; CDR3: CASSVAGGRDEQFF
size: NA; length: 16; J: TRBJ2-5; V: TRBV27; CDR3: CASSPRRGGGQETQYF
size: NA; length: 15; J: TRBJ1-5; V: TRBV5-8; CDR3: CASSGGQILDQPQHF
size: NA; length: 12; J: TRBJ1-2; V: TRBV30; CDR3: CAWSVGGDGYTF
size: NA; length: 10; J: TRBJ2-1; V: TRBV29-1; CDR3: CSVSRDGQFF
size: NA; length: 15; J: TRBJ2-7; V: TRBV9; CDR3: CASSAEGLAGAEQYF
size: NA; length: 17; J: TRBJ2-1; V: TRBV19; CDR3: CASSRSLGGDSYNEQFF